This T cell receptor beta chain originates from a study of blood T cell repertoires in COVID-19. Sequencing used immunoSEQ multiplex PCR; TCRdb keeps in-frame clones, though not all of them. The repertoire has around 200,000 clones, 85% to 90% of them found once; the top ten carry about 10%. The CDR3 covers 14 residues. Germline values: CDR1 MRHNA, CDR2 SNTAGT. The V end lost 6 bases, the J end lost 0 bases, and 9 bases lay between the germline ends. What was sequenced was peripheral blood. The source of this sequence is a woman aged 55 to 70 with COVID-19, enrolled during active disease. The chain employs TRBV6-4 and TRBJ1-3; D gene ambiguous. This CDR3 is CASRTDSSGNTIYF. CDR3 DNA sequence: TGTGCCAGCAGGACTGATAGCTCTGGAAACACCATATATTTT.